The rows below give T cell receptor beta chains drawn from one sample of a study of spatial heterogeneity in lung cancer. Using its own MiXCR run on the 5' RACE reads, TCRdb lists one record per CDR3 protein. The table includes approximately 26,000 distinct CDR3 sequences, approximately 9% detected once. Sequenced here: lung tumor tissue, sampled at surgery. The receptor set was obtained from a male donor with early-stage non-small cell lung cancer. Both conserved end residues are part of each CDR3. D genes are given only for firm matches. Clone size appears in some rows only: once, few, many, or a class for an expanded clone.

>13|TRBV20-1|NA|TRBJ2-1|many
CSASEGPYNEQFF
TGCAGTGCTAGTGAGGGGCCCTACAATGAGCAGTTCTTC
>14|TRBV5-1|NA|TRBJ2-1|few
CASSSGARGNEQFF
TGCGCCAGCAGCTCGGGGGCACGGGGTAATGAGCAGTTCTTC
>13|TRBV20-1|NA|TRBJ1-5|few
CSAVRQANQPQHF
TGCAGTGCTGTGAGACAGGCCAATCAGCCCCAGCATTTT
>13|TRBV4-3|TRBD1|TRBJ1-6|medium-sized
CASSQTGASPLHF
TGCGCCAGCAGCCAAACAGGGGCATCACCCCTCCACTTT
>15|TRBV3-1|TRBD1|TRBJ2-7|many
CASSPRQGAPYEQYF
TGTGCCAGCAGCCCCCGACAGGGGGCCCCCTACGAGCAGTACTTC
>14|TRBV29-1|TRBD1|TRBJ2-7|many
CSVCRGTGIYEQYF
TGCAGCGTTTGCCGGGGGACAGGGATCTACGAGCAGTACTTC
>12|TRBV20-1|NA|TRBJ2-4|many
CSARQGGNIQYF
TGCAGTGCTAGACAGGGGGGGAACATTCAGTACTTC
>17|TRBV21-1|NA|TRBJ2-1|few
CASSKKWGTSGHNEQFF
TGTGCCAGCAGCAAAAAATGGGGGACTAGCGGTCACAATGAGCAGTTCTTC
>17|TRBV27|TRBD1|TRBJ2-6|NA
CASSSGTGWSGANVLTF
TGTGCCAGCAGCTCCGGGACAGGGTGGTCTGGGGCCAACGTCCTGACTTTC
>17|TRBV6-1|NA|TRBJ2-1|NA
CASSRMRLAGGVDEQFF
TGTGCCAGCAGCCGGATGAGGCTAGCAGGGGGGGTCGATGAGCAGTTCTTC
>20|TRBV28|TRBD2|TRBJ2-1|NA
CAWGPQTLAGTLYSYNEQFF
TGTGCCTGGGGCCCCCAAACTTTAGCGGGGACTCTATACTCCTACAATGAGCAGTTCTTT
>16|TRBV5-1|TRBD2|TRBJ2-1|many
CASSLRLAGVGNEQFF
TGCGCCAGCAGCCTTAGACTAGCGGGAGTGGGGAATGAGCAGTTCTTC
>14|TRBV7-9|TRBD1|TRBJ2-7|medium-sized
CASSLGTGSYEQYF
TGTGCCAGCAGCTTAGGGACAGGGTCATACGAGCAGTACTTC
>13|TRBV12-5|NA|TRBJ2-1|NA
CASGRTVYNEQFF
TGTGCTAGTGGAAGGACGGTCTACAATGAGCAGTTCTTC
>15|TRBV11-2|NA|TRBJ2-6|many
CASSSRGSGANVLTF
TGTGCCAGCAGCAGCAGGGGCTCTGGGGCCAACGTCCTGACTTTC
>11|TRBV7-8|NA|TRBJ2-1|NA
CASSLAGKEFF
TGTGCCAGCAGCTTAGCCGGGAAAGAGTTCTTC
>16|TRBV7-3|NA|TRBJ2-7|many
CASSSPFRGLSYEQYF
TGTGCCAGCAGCTCGCCGTTCAGGGGTTTATCCTACGAGCAGTACTTC
>14|TRBV5-1|NA|TRBJ2-5|many
CASSLEARSETQYF
TGCGCCAGCAGCTTGGAGGCCCGCTCAGAGACCCAGTACTTC
>13|TRBV7-8|NA|TRBJ2-7|NA
CASSRAASYEQYF
TGTGCCAGCAGCCGAGCAGCTTCCTACGAGCAGTACTTC
>14|TRBV5-1|NA|TRBJ2-6|medium-sized
CASKQVSGANVLTF
TGCGCCAGCAAACAGGTCTCTGGGGCCAACGTCCTGACTTTC
>12|TRBV20-1|NA|TRBJ2-7|many
CSASGSSYEQYF
TGCAGTGCTAGCGGCAGCTCCTACGAGCAGTACTTC
>14|TRBV7-3|NA|TRBJ2-3|few
CASSLFPGTDTQYF
TGTGCCAGCAGCTTGTTCCCCGGCACAGATACGCAGTATTTT
>15|TRBV5-1|NA|TRBJ2-2|medium-sized
CASSFTPMNTGELFF
TGCGCCAGCAGCTTTACCCCAATGAACACCGGGGAGCTGTTTTTT
>14|TRBV28|TRBD1|TRBJ1-6|many
CASSLGQEDSPLHF
TGTGCCAGCAGTTTGGGACAGGAGGATTCACCCCTCCACTTT
>14|TRBV11-2|NA|TRBJ2-5|few
CASSLDPVVKTQYF
TGTGCCAGCAGCTTAGATCCGGTGGTAAAGACCCAGTACTTC
>15|TRBV28|NA|TRBJ2-3|NA
CASSLGSLHQDTQYF
TGTGCCAGCAGTTTAGGCAGCCTCCATCAAGATACGCAGTATTTT
>14|TRBV4-1|TRBD1|TRBJ1-4|many
CASSQAPLTGELFF
TGCGCCAGCAGCCAAGCCCCCCTGACAGGGGAACTGTTTTTT
>15|TRBV5-1|TRBD1|TRBJ2-7|few
CASSFGTGFIHEQYF
TGCGCCAGCAGCTTCGGGACAGGGTTTATCCACGAGCAGTACTTC
>15|TRBV5-1|NA|TRBJ2-3|few
CASSDGTPSTDTQYF
TGCGCCAGCAGCGACGGGACTCCTTCCACAGATACGCAGTATTTT
>15|TRBV27|NA|TRBJ2-3|many
CASSPWGGGTDTQYF
TGTGCCAGCTCCCCTTGGGGGGGCGGCACAGATACGCAGTATTTT
>15|TRBV19|NA|TRBJ2-7|NA
CASSTNQLSKNEQYF
TGTGCCAGTAGCACCAATCAGTTATCCAAGAACGAGCAGTACTTC
>13|TRBV7-9|NA|TRBJ1-1|many
CASPQGDGTEAFF
TGTGCCAGCCCACAGGGAGATGGGACTGAAGCTTTCTTT
>11|TRBV6-2/TRBV6-3|NA|TRBJ2-7|few
CASSYIDEQYF
TGTGCCAGCAGTTACATCGACGAGCAGTACTTC
>15|TRBV20-1|NA|TRBJ1-4|few
CSAEPDGATNEKLFF
TGCAGTGCTGAACCCGACGGTGCAACTAATGAAAAACTGTTTTTT
>14|TRBV7-2|TRBD1|TRBJ2-3|many
CASSLDRYTDTQYF
TGTGCCAGCAGCTTGGACAGGTACACAGATACGCAGTATTTT
>13|TRBV7-9|NA|TRBJ2-2|NA
CASSTTQTGELFF
TGTGCCAGCAGCACCACCCAAACCGGGGAGCTGTTTTTT
>14|TRBV3-1|TRBD1|TRBJ2-7|many
CASSLGQGRYEQYF
TGTGCCAGCAGCCTAGGACAGGGGAGGTACGAGCAGTACTTC
>13|TRBV6-5|NA|TRBJ2-7|few
CASSPKASYEQYF
TGTGCCAGCAGCCCTAAAGCTTCCTACGAGCAGTACTTC
>15|TRBV15|NA|TRBJ2-1|few
CATSAEGDPSDEQFF
TGTGCCACCAGCGCGGAGGGGGACCCGAGCGATGAGCAGTTCTTC
>15|TRBV3-1|TRBD2|TRBJ2-7|NA
CASSQALAGTYEQYF
TGTGCCAGCAGCCAGGCCCTAGCGGGGACCTACGAGCAGTACTTC
>16|TRBV4-3|TRBD1|TRBJ1-2|many
CASSQGAQGGVYGYTF
TGCGCCAGCAGCCAAGGAGCACAGGGGGGAGTCTATGGCTACACCTTC
>15|TRBV6-5|TRBD1|TRBJ2-1|NA
CASSYRQGAPNEQFF
TGTGCCAGCAGCTACAGACAGGGGGCACCCAATGAGCAGTTCTTC
>15|TRBV6-5|NA|TRBJ1-3|many
CASRKIGDSGNTIYF
TGTGCCAGCAGAAAGATAGGGGATTCCGGAAACACCATATATTTT
>15|TRBV27|NA|TRBJ2-1|few
CASSLYSGRGGEQFF
TGTGCCAGCAGTTTATACAGTGGGAGGGGGGGTGAGCAGTTCTTC
>15|TRBV20-1|TRBD2|TRBJ2-1|NA
CSARHAGGRNNEQFF
TGCAGTGCTAGACATGCGGGGGGCCGTAATAATGAGCAGTTCTTC
>14|TRBV29-1|TRBD2|TRBJ2-1|many
CSVDTSGVHNEQFF
TGCAGCGTTGACACTAGCGGGGTGCACAATGAGCAGTTCTTC
>13|TRBV11-3|TRBD1|TRBJ1-1|few
CASSLRQGTEAFF
TGTGCCAGCAGCCTACGACAGGGGACCGAAGCTTTCTTT
>21|TRBV7-8|TRBD1|TRBJ2-4|many
CASSFRLPGQGKGLAKNIQYF
TGTGCCAGCAGCTTTCGTTTGCCGGGACAGGGAAAGGGACTAGCCAAAAACATTCAGTACTTC
>12|TRBV29-1|NA|TRBJ2-3|NA
CSVVEGGDTQYF
TGCAGCGTTGTAGAGGGCGGTGATACGCAGTATTTT
>13|TRBV29-1|TRBD1|TRBJ1-1|many
CSLSGQADTEAFF
TGCAGCCTTTCAGGACAGGCGGACACTGAAGCTTTCTTT
>13|TRBV6-6|NA|TRBJ2-7|many
CASSREEGGEQYF
TGTGCCAGCAGTCGCGAGGAGGGGGGTGAGCAGTACTTC
>15|TRBV20-1|NA|TRBJ1-1|NA
CSANRGSRGSTEAFF
TGCAGTGCTAATCGGGGGAGCAGGGGAAGCACTGAAGCTTTCTTT
>18|TRBV20-1|NA|TRBJ2-7|few
CSARDSSSRVLDSYEQYF
TGCAGTGCTAGAGATTCCTCTTCGCGAGTCCTTGACTCCTACGAGCAGTACTTC
>14|TRBV7-7|TRBD2|TRBJ2-7|NA
CASSLAGGHYEQYF
TGTGCTAGCAGCTTGGCGGGAGGGCACTACGAGCAGTACTTC
>13|TRBV27|NA|TRBJ1-6|few
CASGPGYSSPLHF
TGTGCCAGCGGTCCCGGTTATTCTTCACCCCTCCACTTT
>15|TRBV5-4|NA|TRBJ2-3|many
CASSRGGQGTDTQYF
TGTGCCAGCAGCCGGGGGGGACAGGGTACAGATACGCAGTATTTT
>20|TRBV6-1|TRBD1|TRBJ2-1|NA
CASSEGVGQGAVATYNEQFF
TGTGCCAGCAGTGAAGGTGTAGGGCAGGGGGCGGTTGCGACCTACAATGAGCAGTTCTTC
>15|TRBV2|NA|TRBJ2-2|many
CASSARGADTGELFF
TGTGCCAGCAGTGCAAGGGGGGCCGACACCGGGGAGCTGTTTTTT
>13|TRBV5-1|NA|TRBJ1-1|many
CASSLEENTEAFF
TGCGCCAGCAGCTTGGAGGAGAACACTGAAGCTTTCTTT
>14|TRBV6-5|NA|TRBJ2-3|many
CASSKGGEGKPQYF
TGTGCCAGCAGTAAGGGGGGGGAGGGCAAGCCGCAGTATTTT